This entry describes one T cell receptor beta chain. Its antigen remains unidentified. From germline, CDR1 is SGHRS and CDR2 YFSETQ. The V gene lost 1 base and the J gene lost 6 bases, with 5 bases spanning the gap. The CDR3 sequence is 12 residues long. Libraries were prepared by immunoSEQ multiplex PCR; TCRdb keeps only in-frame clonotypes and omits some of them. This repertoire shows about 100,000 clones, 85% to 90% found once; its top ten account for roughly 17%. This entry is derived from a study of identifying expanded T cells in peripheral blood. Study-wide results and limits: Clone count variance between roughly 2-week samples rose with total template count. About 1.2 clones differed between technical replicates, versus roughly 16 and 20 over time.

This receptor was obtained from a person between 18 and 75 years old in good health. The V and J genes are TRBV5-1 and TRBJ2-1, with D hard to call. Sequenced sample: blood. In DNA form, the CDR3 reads TGCGCCAGCAGCTTGAGGATCAATGAGCAGTTCTTC. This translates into CASSLRINEQFF.